This is a list of T cell receptor beta chains from one sample in a study of blood T cell repertoires in COVID-19. Sequenced by immunoSEQ multiplex PCR; TCRdb stores in-frame clones only, minus some. This table holds 100,000 or so clones, approximately 90% found once. The sample taken for sequencing was peripheral blood. The origin of the receptors is a human donor with acute or convalescent COVID-19. The donor label of this sample is uncertain. CDR3s include the opening cysteine and the closing phenylalanine or tryptophan. The D gene is left open where the match is weak. Clone size, where shown, is once, few, many, or a class for clones that have expanded.

v_call: TRBV4-2
d_call: NA
clone_size: NA
j_call: TRBJ1-3
cdr3_aa: CASSHLENSGNTIYF
cdr3_nt: TGTGCCAGCAGCCATTTGGAGAACTCTGGAAACACCATATATTTT

v_call: TRBV7-8
d_call: TRBD2
clone_size: once
j_call: TRBJ2-7
cdr3_aa: CASSSSINSGRAKDYEQYF
cdr3_nt: TGTGCCAGCAGCTCCTCGATTAATAGCGGGAGGGCCAAAGACTACGAGCAGTACTTC

v_call: TRBV27
d_call: TRBD1
clone_size: NA
j_call: TRBJ1-5
cdr3_aa: CASTTGGSQPQHF
cdr3_nt: TGTGCCAGCACGACAGGGGGCTCTCAGCCCCAGCATTTT

v_call: TRBV7-6
d_call: TRBD2
clone_size: NA
j_call: TRBJ2-5
cdr3_aa: CASSLMIAGGKTQYF
cdr3_nt: TGTGCCAGCAGCTTAATGATAGCGGGGGGAAAGACCCAGTACTTC

v_call: TRBV28
d_call: NA
clone_size: once
j_call: TRBJ2-1
cdr3_aa: CASEGETSYNEQFF
cdr3_nt: TGTGCCAGCGAGGGCGAGACTAGTTACAATGAGCAGTTCTTC

v_call: TRBV7-9
d_call: NA
clone_size: NA
j_call: TRBJ2-6
cdr3_aa: CASSPGSVSGANVLTF
cdr3_nt: TGTGCCAGCAGCCCCGGGTCCGTCTCTGGGGCCAACGTCCTGACTTTC

v_call: TRBV10-3
d_call: NA
clone_size: NA
j_call: TRBJ1-3
cdr3_aa: CAISEHSSNSGNTIYF
cdr3_nt: TGTGCCATCAGTGAACATAGCAGCAACTCTGGAAACACCATATATTTT

v_call: TRBV3-1/TRBV3-2
d_call: NA
clone_size: NA
j_call: TRBJ1-5
cdr3_aa: CASSQLGRGGLQPQHF
cdr3_nt: TGTGCCAGCAGCCAACTGGGAAGGGGGGGTCTTCAACCCCAGCATTTT

v_call: TRBV15
d_call: TRBD1
clone_size: NA
j_call: TRBJ2-7
cdr3_aa: CATSRAGRGNFEQYF
cdr3_nt: TGTGCCACCAGCAGAGCGGGCAGGGGGAATTTCGAGCAGTACTTC

v_call: TRBV7-3
d_call: NA
clone_size: NA
j_call: TRBJ2-6
cdr3_aa: CASSTQGFSGANVLTF
cdr3_nt: TGTGCCAGCAGCACACAGGGATTTTCTGGGGCCAACGTCCTGACTTTC

v_call: TRBV7-3
d_call: TRBD1
clone_size: NA
j_call: TRBJ2-2
cdr3_aa: CASSLRDRDTGELFF
cdr3_nt: TGTGCCAGCAGCTTGCGGGACAGGGACACCGGGGAGCTGTTTTTT

v_call: TRBV2
d_call: TRBD1
clone_size: NA
j_call: TRBJ1-4
cdr3_aa: CASRAQGAAGEKLFF
cdr3_nt: TGTGCCAGCAGGGCACAGGGGGCAGCGGGTGAAAAACTGTTTTTT

v_call: TRBV7-9
d_call: NA
clone_size: NA
j_call: TRBJ1-2
cdr3_aa: CASSFRENYGYTF
cdr3_nt: TGTGCCAGCAGCTTCAGGGAAAACTATGGCTACACCTTC

v_call: TRBV20-1
d_call: NA
clone_size: NA
j_call: TRBJ1-1
cdr3_aa: CSGGMNTEAFF
cdr3_nt: TGCAGCGGGGGAATGAACACTGAAGCTTTCTTT

v_call: TRBV4-2
d_call: TRBD1
clone_size: NA
j_call: TRBJ2-7
cdr3_aa: CASSRASAGTGTYEQYF
cdr3_nt: TGTGCCAGCAGCCGAGCCAGCGCCGGGACAGGGACCTACGAGCAGTACTTC

v_call: TRBV30
d_call: NA
clone_size: NA
j_call: TRBJ1-1
cdr3_aa: CAWDREGNTEAFF
cdr3_nt: TGTGCCTGGGACCGAGAGGGGAACACTGAAGCTTTCTTT

v_call: TRBV9
d_call: TRBD2
clone_size: NA
j_call: TRBJ2-3
cdr3_aa: CASSLWGEGLADTQYF
cdr3_nt: TGTGCCAGCAGCTTATGGGGGGAGGGCCTCGCAGATACGCAGTATTTT

v_call: TRBV7-2
d_call: NA
clone_size: NA
j_call: TRBJ1-6
cdr3_aa: CASSPSSTGFSPLHF
cdr3_nt: TGTGCCAGCAGCCCCTCGTCGACAGGTTTCTCACCCCTCCACTTT

v_call: TRBV3-1/TRBV3-2
d_call: NA
clone_size: NA
j_call: TRBJ2-2
cdr3_aa: CASSQGGLGTGELFF
cdr3_nt: TGTGCCAGCAGCCAAGGGGGCTTAGGGACCGGGGAGCTGTTTTTT

v_call: TRBV29-1
d_call: TRBD1
clone_size: NA
j_call: TRBJ2-6
cdr3_aa: CSVGDRPSGANVLTF
cdr3_nt: TGCAGCGTTGGGGACAGGCCTTCTGGGGCCAACGTCCTGACTTTC

v_call: TRBV2
d_call: NA
clone_size: NA
j_call: TRBJ1-6
cdr3_aa: CASMVFAESIYNSPLHF
cdr3_nt: TGTGCCAGCATGGTTTTCGCGGAATCGATCTATAATTCACCCCTCCACTTT

v_call: TRBV4-2
d_call: TRBD1
clone_size: NA
j_call: TRBJ1-5
cdr3_aa: CASSPRQGSNQPQHF
cdr3_nt: TGTGCCAGCAGCCCCAGACAGGGTAGCAATCAGCCCCAGCATTTT

v_call: TRBV14
d_call: TRBD1
clone_size: once
j_call: TRBJ2-7
cdr3_aa: CASSRGQGPYEQYF
cdr3_nt: TGTGCCAGCAGCAGGGGACAGGGTCCCTACGAGCAGTACTTC

v_call: TRBV18
d_call: TRBD1
clone_size: NA
j_call: TRBJ1-1
cdr3_aa: CASSPQGDDTEAFF
cdr3_nt: TGTGCCAGCTCACCCCAGGGGGACGACACTGAAGCTTTCTTT

v_call: TRBV5-1
d_call: TRBD2
clone_size: NA
j_call: TRBJ2-5
cdr3_aa: CASSFGTSGSWETQYF
cdr3_nt: TGCGCCAGCAGCTTCGGGACTAGCGGGAGTTGGGAGACCCAGTACTTC

v_call: TRBV10-3
d_call: NA
clone_size: NA
j_call: TRBJ2-3
cdr3_aa: CAISASQTQYF
cdr3_nt: TGTGCCATCAGTGCCTCCCAGACGCAGTATTTT

v_call: TRBV29-1
d_call: NA
clone_size: NA
j_call: TRBJ2-5
cdr3_aa: CSVAGSGETQYF
cdr3_nt: TGCAGCGTTGCAGGGTCGGGAGAGACCCAGTACTTC